One sample yielded the 17 T cell receptor beta chains listed below, sequenced in a study of blood T cell repertoires in COVID-19 (dated by TCRdb to 2018 to 2020). The method behind the library was the immunoSEQ multiplex PCR assay. What TCRdb holds here is the immuneACCESS table cut down to in-frame rearrangements. Part of the clones is not present; checked against another copy, under half of the missing clones reflect an unresolved V gene, and the others are unexplained. Recorded for this sample are approximately 50,000 clones; 70% to 80% of them occurred a single time. The ten top clones hold roughly 25% of the sample. The sequenced material came from peripheral blood. The receptors derive from an older man with acute or convalescent COVID-19.

This clone has just one count. This chain links TRBV6-7 with TRBJ1-5; D uncertain. TRBV6-7 is an ORF, with its function uncertain. The CDR3 is 11 residues long. Between the trimmed V and J ends, which lost 6 bases and 5 bases, there was a span of 5 bases. CDR3 residues: CASSRDQPQHF. CDR3 in DNA: TGTGCCAGCAGCCGCGATCAGCCCCAGCATTTT.

The genes are TRBV12-3 or TRBV12-4 and TRBJ1-3, with a possible D match to TRBD1 (6 bases). Trimming shortened V by 7 bases and J by 4 bases, and 11 bases separated the two germline ends. The CDR3 runs 13 residues. This CDR3 is CASTMTGGNTIYF. The CDR3 DNA reads as TGTGCCAGCACCATGACAGGAGGAAACACCATATATTTT.

CDR3 in amino acids: CASRQSRDRDTF. The CDR3 DNA follows: TGTGCCAGCAGACAGAGCCGGGACAGGGACACCTTC. V is TRBV28 and J is TRBJ1-2; the match to TRBD1 covers 9 bases. Germline CDR1 is MDHEN and CDR2 is SYDVKM. CDR3 length equals 12 residues. V lost 6 bases, J lost 12 bases, and 8 bases stayed unmatched.

The chain employs TRBV6-1 and TRBJ2-5, with 7 bases lining up with TRBD1. V shed 3 bases and J 3 bases; nucleotides not matched to a gene: 10. Germline loops: CDR1 MNHNS, CDR2 SASEGT. The CDR3 runs to 16 residues. CDR3 protein: CASSERRGRREETQYF. CDR3 bases: TGTGCCAGCAGTGAGAGAAGGGGGCGCAGAGAAGAGACCCAGTACTTC.

As regards this clone: Other nucleotide sequences in the sample specify the same CDR3. The chain carries TRBV20-1 and TRBJ1-3; 8 bases align to TRBD1. With V trimmed by 6 bases and J by 4 bases, 8 bases remained unmatched. Per germline, CDR1 DFQATT and CDR2 SNEGSKA (reference sequence). CDR3 size: 14 residues. The DNA of the CDR3 is TGCAGTGCAAGTCAGGGGGCAGGAGGAAACACCATATATTTT. Its protein is CSASQGAGGNTIYF.

The chain uses TRBV9 and TRBJ1-6; 9 bases line up with TRBD1. The CDR3 covers 15 residues. From germline, CDR1 is SGDLS and CDR2 YYNGEE. V was pared by 5 bases and J by 10 bases, with 10 bases of the junction left unmatched. CDR3 protein: CASRSTGQGNSPLHF. CDR3 DNA: TGTGCCAGCAGGTCAACGGGACAGGGTAACTCACCCCTCCACTTT.

The rearrangement joins TRBV18 to TRBJ2-5; D remains ambiguous. The CDR3 length is 11 residues. Deletions cut 4 bases from V and 3 bases from J, with 3 bases between. CDR1 and CDR2 from the germline V gene are KGHSH and LQKENI. CDR3 coding DNA: TGTGCCAGCTCACGAGAAGAGACCCAGTACTTC. This gives the protein CASSREETQYF.

The chain recombines TRBV29-1 with TRBJ2-3; TRBD2 matches at 13 bases. Per the germline V gene, CDR1 is SQVTM and CDR2 is ANQGSEA. The CDR3 is 15 amino acids. Trimming took 6 bases from V and 1 from J; bases not matched to a gene: 4. The CDR3 reads CSVTGTSGGTDTQYF. The DNA of the CDR3 is TGCAGCGTGACCGGGACTAGCGGGGGCACAGATACGCAGTATTTT.

This chain links TRBV27 with TRBJ2-2, with D unclear. The germline V gene encodes CDR1 MNHEY and CDR2 SMNVEV (reference sequence). The CDR3 has 14 amino acids. Trimming removed 2 bases from V and 1 base from J, with 5 bases in between. DNA for the CDR3: TGTGCCAGCAGTTTAGAACAGAACACCGGGGAGCTGTTTTTT. This encodes CASSLEQNTGELFF.

The J gene is TRBJ2-1, the V gene TRBV19; 8 bases map to TRBD1. The junction had 10 bases not matched to a gene; V was cut back by 4 bases and J by 8 bases. Germline V gene lookup returns CDR1 LNHDA and CDR2 SQIVND (reference sequence). The CDR3 spans 15 residues. The CDR3 loop is CASSTRDRFNYEQFF. CDR3 coding DNA: TGTGCCAGTAGTACCCGGGACAGGTTTAATTATGAGCAGTTCTTC.

The chain carries TRBV5-1 and TRBJ2-1; no reliable D call. The CDR3 runs to 13 residues. V was trimmed by 2 bases and J by 2 bases, leaving 5 bases between them. Germline lookup yields CDR1 SGHRS and CDR2 YFSETQ. The CDR3 DNA sequence: TGCGCCAGCAGCTTTAATCCCTACAATGAGCAGTTCTTC. As protein: CASSFNPYNEQFF.

This clone was counted between two and nine times. The J gene is TRBJ1-3, the V gene TRBV28; D is unclear. In germline, CDR1 is MDHEN, CDR2 SYDVKM. V was cut by 7 bases and J by 0 bases, with 16 bases left in between. The CDR3 consists of 16 residues. The CDR3, as DNA: TGTGCCAGCACCCTGGCGGGGAGGTACTCTGGAAACACCATATATTTT. Its translation is CASTLAGRYSGNTIYF. The complete variable domain, with remaining parts taken from reference TRBV28 and TRBJ1-3, reads DVKVTQSSRYLVKRTGEKVFLECVQDMDHENMFWYRQDPGLGLRLIYFSYDVKMKEKGDIPEGYSVSREKKERFSLILESASTNQTSMYLCASTLAGRYSGNTIYFGEGSWLTVV.

This clone was counted once. The chain joins TRBV3-1 (or the pseudogene TRBV3-2) to TRBJ2-3; 9 bases line up with TRBD2. Losses at the gene ends were 1 base for V and 3 bases for J; bases not matched to a gene: 11. From germline, CDR1 is LGHDT and CDR2 YNNKEL (reference sequence). This CDR3 is built from 18 residues. The CDR3 DNA reads as TGTGCCAGCAGCCAAGGAGCGGGGGGCACCAGAGCGACAGATACGCAGTATTTT. The encoded protein is CASSQGAGGTRATDTQYF.

This chain connects TRBV6-1 to TRBJ2-6, with 8 bases lining up with TRBD1. V shed 0 bases and J 3 bases; nucleotides not matched to a gene: 4. CDR3 size: 17 residues. Germline CDR1 MNHNS, CDR2 SASEGT. The CDR3 loop reads CASSEALDRGGANVLTF. In DNA, the CDR3 is TGTGCCAGCAGTGAAGCGCTTGACAGGGGTGGGGCCAACGTCCTGACTTTC.

This clone was detected a few times. The chain couples TRBV5-1 to TRBJ1-6; D is ambiguous. Germline-derived CDR1 and CDR2 are SGHRS and YFSETQ. V was clipped by 5 bases and J by 5 bases, with 5 bases between them. CDR3 length: 12 amino acids. CDR3 in amino acids: CASSQNNSPLHF. The CDR3 region has the DNA TGCGCCAGCAGTCAGAATAATTCACCCCTCCACTTT.

The chain links TRBV9 to TRBJ2-2, with TRBD2 matching over 7 bases. This CDR3 contains 16 residues. The ends lost 2 bases at V and 3 bases at J; junction bases unmatched: 7. Germline V gene lookup returns CDR1 SGDLS and CDR2 YYNGEE. For the CDR3, the DNA is TGTGCCAGCAGCGTTCATAGCGGGCTAGACACCGGGGAGCTGTTTTTT. It codes for CASSVHSGLDTGELFF.

The V call is TRBV19, the J call TRBJ2-2; TRBD2 matches at 7 bases. Germline values: CDR1 LNHDA, CDR2 SQIVND (reference sequence). The ends lost 5 bases at V and 3 bases at J; junction bases unmatched: 9. The length of the CDR3 is 16 residues. CDR3 in DNA: TGTGCCAGTAGTCTTCGGGCTAGCGGACACACCGGGGAGCTGTTTTTT. Its translation is CASSLRASGHTGELFF.